The 21 T cell receptor beta chains given below trace back to one sample, sequenced in a study of CD8+CD57+ T cells in acquired aplastic anemia. Profiling of TCR beta VDJ combinations and CDR3 sequences used genomic DNA as template. TCRdb reprocessed the reads via MiXCR and lists one record per CDR3 protein. The table records approximately 200,000 distinct CDR3 sequences, about 53% of them present only once. Sequenced sample: sorted CD4+, CD8+, or CD8+CD57+ T cells (not recorded which) from PBMCs. Every receptor here comes from a human donor in good health, serving as a control.

As for this clonotype: The CDR3 ends on some other residue instead of the conserved phenylalanine or tryptophan, so this is likely a read error. The chain combines TRBV6-2 or TRBV6-3 with TRBJ2-3; a weak D match, TRBD2 (7 bases). The CDR3 spans 18 residues. V lost 4 bases and J 2 bases, leaving 22 bases between the germline ends. The germline V gene has CDR1 MNHEY and CDR2 SVGEGT. In DNA, the CDR3 is TGTGCCAGCAGTTTTAACAGCCTAACCGGGGGGCTCACAGATACGCAGTATCTT. It codes for CASSFNSLTGGLTDTQYL.

The CDR3 nucleotides read TGTGCCACCCAACAGGGGCATGGCTACACCTTC. Protein: CATQQGHGYTF. The J gene is TRBJ1-2, the V gene TRBV2, with 7 nucleotides matching TRBD1. Germline V lookup: CDR1 SNHLY, CDR2 FYNNEI. This CDR3 is 11 amino acids long. The V segment lost 10 bases and the J segment 6 bases; nucleotides outside the gene matches: 5.

The chain combines TRBV10-3 with TRBJ2-7; 12 positions agree with TRBD2. The germline CDR1 and CDR2 sequences are ENHRY and SYGVKD. J was trimmed by 0 bases and V by 8 bases; bases with no gene match: 2. The CDR3 contains 14 residues. This CDR3 is CAIGTSGLSYEQYF. CDR3 sequence (DNA): TGTGCCATCGGGACTAGCGGGCTCTCCTACGAGCAGTACTTC.

This clonotype has more than one count but fewer than ten. The chain couples TRBV19 to TRBJ1-4, with a tentative D call TRBD1 (5 bases). The CDR3 contains 13 residues. Germline CDR1 LNHDA, CDR2 SQIVND (reference sequence). DNA for the CDR3: TGTACCATTCGGGACGGCCGGAATGAAAAACTGTTTTTT. Translation: CTIRDGRNEKLFF.

Details on this clonotype: Possible read error: a much larger clone is one base away. V usage is TRBV12-3 or TRBV12-4 and J usage is TRBJ2-1, with TRBD2 matching 10 bases. Germline trimming cut 0 bases from V and 8 bases from J; bases unmatched to any gene: 4. This CDR3 is built from 15 residues. The CDR3 here is CASSLASGGNDEQFF. The CDR3 region has the DNA TGTGCCAGCAGTTTAGCTAGCGGGGGGAACGATGAGCAGTTCTTC.

The chain links TRBV20-1 to TRBJ2-5; TRBD2 aligns across 11 bases. Unmatched junction bases numbered 2, after V lost 5 bases and J lost 0 bases. Per germline, CDR1 DFQATT and CDR2 SNEGSKA (reference sequence). This CDR3 has 14 amino acids. The CDR3 coding sequence is TGCAGTGCTGCTAGCGGGGGGCACCAAGAGACCCAGTACTTC. Translated: CSAASGGHQETQYF.

This sequence joins TRBV18 and TRBJ1-2; D call uncertain. The CDR3 is 12 amino acids. The V end was cut by 4 bases, the J end by 11 bases, with 14 bases between. Germline loops: CDR1 KGHSH, CDR2 LQKENI. CDR3 nucleotide sequence: TGTGCCAGCTCACTAGCAGCTATAGGGTACACCTTC. Translating gives CASSLAAIGYTF.

The chain carries TRBV5-4 and TRBJ2-5, with D possibly being TRBD1 (6 bases). The CDR3 is made up of 14 amino acids. The V end lost 3 bases, the J end lost 5 bases, and 14 bases lay between the germline ends. Germline V gene data show CDR1 as SGHNT and CDR2 as YYREEE (reference sequence). The CDR3 DNA reads as TGTGCCAGCAGCTCTCATCACACAGGGGAGACCCAGTACTTC. Its translation: CASSSHHTGETQYF.

This chain links TRBV25-1 with TRBJ2-7; 13 bases line up with TRBD2. CDR1 and CDR2 from the germline V gene are MGHDK and SYGVNS. The CDR3 sequence is 16 residues long. V lost 6 bases to trimming and J lost 7 bases; unmatched junction nucleotides: 12. The CDR3 loop is CASSSNDMTSGGEQYF. CDR3 nucleotides: TGTGCCAGCAGCTCTAATGATATGACTAGCGGGGGGGAGCAGTACTTC.

This rearrangement joins TRBV7-3 to TRBJ1-2; D perhaps matches TRBD1 (6 bases). CDR3 length equals 13 residues. The germline gives CDR1 SGHTA, CDR2 FQGTGA. Between the trimmed V and J ends, which lost 6 bases and 3 bases, there was a span of 11 bases. The CDR3 loop is CASRQDSDYGYTF. The CDR3, as DNA: TGTGCCAGCAGACAGGACAGCGACTATGGCTACACCTTC.

The V call is TRBV20-1, the J call TRBJ1-2, with 8 bases that match TRBD1. V shed 2 bases, J shed 6 bases, and the junction held 11 bases outside the gene matches. The V gene's germline CDR1 is DFQATT and CDR2 SNEGSKA (reference sequence). The CDR3 has 15 amino acids. The CDR3 loop is CSARLPLTGEDGYTF. The CDR3 DNA follows: TGCAGTGCTAGACTACCTTTGACAGGGGAGGATGGCTACACCTTC.

V and J are TRBV5-1 and TRBJ2-7; TRBD1 matches at 10 bases. The V gene's germline CDR1 is SGHRS and CDR2 YFSETQ. This CDR3 comprises 15 residues. Unmatched junction bases numbered 9, after V lost 5 bases and J lost 4 bases. In DNA, the CDR3 is TGCGCCAGCAGGCGTACCGGGACAGGGGCTTACGAGCAGTACTTC. Its translation: CASRRTGTGAYEQYF.

This clonotype appeared a few times. J is TRBJ1-6 and V is TRBV28; 10 bases match TRBD1. V dropped 0 bases and J dropped 3; count of bases not matched to a gene: 5. CDR3 size: 18 residues. In germline, CDR1 is MDHEN, CDR2 SYDVKM. In nucleotides, the CDR3 is TGTGCCAGCAGTTTATGGTTGGACAGGGGGGACTATAATTCACCCCTCCACTTT. Translation: CASSLWLDRGDYNSPLHF.

This sequence joins TRBV15 and TRBJ2-7, with D possibly being TRBD1 (6 bases). CDR3 length equals 15 residues. CDR1 is LNHNV, CDR2 YYDKDF, per germline (reference sequence). Between the trimmed V and J ends, which lost 2 bases and 5 bases, there was a span of 16 bases. The CDR3 DNA sequence: TGTGCCACCAGCAGATCATTACGAACAGGGCACGAGCAGTACTTC. This sequence encodes CATSRSLRTGHEQYF.

This chain connects TRBV9 to TRBJ2-7; D is possibly TRBD2 (7 bases). Trimming took off 4 bases at V and 5 bases at J, with 16 bases between the two ends. The CDR3 consists of 14 residues. Germline-derived CDR1 and CDR2 are SGDLS and YYNGEE. In nucleotides, the CDR3 is TGTGCCAGCAGCCGGGGGGCGGATTGGGACGAGCAGTACTTC. Its protein is CASSRGADWDEQYF.

With respect to this clonotype: A read error may explain this, as a much larger clone is one base away. This chain uses TRBV28 with TRBJ2-7, with 8 bases aligning to TRBD1. CDR1 and CDR2 (germline): MDHEN, SYDVKM. This CDR3 contains 14 residues. In DNA form, the CDR3 reads TGTCCCAGCAGTTCACAGGGGGAAACCTACGAGCAGTACTTC. This translates into CPSSSQGETYEQYF.

This clonotype was picked up one time. The chain carries TRBV10-1 and TRBJ2-3, with D uncertain. Trimming shortened V by 4 bases and J by 2 bases, and 4 bases separated the two germline ends. This CDR3 is 12 amino acids long. Germline V gives CDR1 WNHNN, CDR2 SYGVQD (reference sequence). The CDR3 protein is CASSVTTDTQYF. DNA for the CDR3: TGCGCCAGCAGTGTGACCACAGATACGCAGTATTTT.

This clonotype has at least ten counts. The gene calls are TRBV6-5 and TRBJ2-7; 12 bases agree with TRBD2. The CDR3 is 15 amino acids. V trimming: 2 bases; J trimming: 7 bases; junction bases outside the gene matches: 6. Germline assignment: CDR1 MNHEY and CDR2 SVGAGI. The chain's CDR3 is CASSYHGLAGSEQYF. The CDR3 DNA is TGTGCCAGCAGTTACCACGGACTAGCGGGGAGTGAGCAGTACTTC.

A word on this clonotype: The junction departs from germline at one end; a sequencing error may be responsible. The chain links TRBV7-7 to TRBJ2-5; no firm D call. The CDR3 totals 12 residues. Germline V CDR1 and CDR2: SSHAT, FNYEAQ (reference sequence). The CDR3 sequence: CASSQISETQYF. The DNA of the CDR3 is TGTGCTAGCAGTCAAATCTCGGAGACCCAGTACTTC.

This rearrangement joins TRBV6-2 or TRBV6-3 to TRBJ2-7, with D possibly being TRBD1 or TRBD2 (5 bases each). The CDR3 is 14 residues long. Trimming cost V 5 bases and J 4 bases, with 15 bases left between them. CDR1 is MNHEY and CDR2 is SVGEGT in the germline V gene. CDR3 residues: CASSPHRDGYEQYF. The CDR3 DNA follows: TGTGCCAGCAGTCCTCACCGGGACGGATACGAGCAGTACTTC.

This clonotype was seen at least ten times. This rearrangement joins TRBV7-2 to TRBJ1-2; D is unclear. Germline-derived CDR1 and CDR2 are SGHTA and FQGNSA. The CDR3 contains 13 residues. V gave up 2 bases and J gave up 2 bases, with 6 bases separating them. In DNA form, the CDR3 reads TGTGCCAGCAGCTTAACCCCGAACTATGGCTACACCTTC. It encodes CASSLTPNYGYTF.